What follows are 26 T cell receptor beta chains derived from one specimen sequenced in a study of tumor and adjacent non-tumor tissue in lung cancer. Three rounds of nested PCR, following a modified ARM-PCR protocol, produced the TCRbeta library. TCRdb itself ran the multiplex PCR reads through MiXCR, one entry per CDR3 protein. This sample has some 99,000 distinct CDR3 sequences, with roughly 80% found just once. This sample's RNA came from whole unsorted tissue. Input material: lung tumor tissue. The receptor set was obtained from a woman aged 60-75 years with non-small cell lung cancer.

In DNA form, the CDR3 reads TGTGTCAGTAGCTTAGATCAGTCCCTGAACACTGAAGCTTTCTTT. It codes for CVSSLDQSLNTEAFF. This chain links TRBV11-2 with TRBJ1-1; D remains unclear. In germline, CDR1 is SGHAT, CDR2 FQNNGV. The CDR3 runs to 15 residues.

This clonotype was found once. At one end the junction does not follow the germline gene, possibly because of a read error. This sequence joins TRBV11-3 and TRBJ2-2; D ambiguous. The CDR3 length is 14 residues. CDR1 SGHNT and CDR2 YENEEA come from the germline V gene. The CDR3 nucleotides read TGTACCAGCAGCTTATATGGTAACACCGGGGAGCTGTTTTTT. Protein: CTSSLYGNTGELFF.

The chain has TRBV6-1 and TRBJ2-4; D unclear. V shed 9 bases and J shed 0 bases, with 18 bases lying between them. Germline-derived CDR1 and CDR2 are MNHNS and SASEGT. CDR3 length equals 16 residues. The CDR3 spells CASNEPDKLAKNIQYF. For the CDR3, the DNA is TGTGCCAGTAATGAACCCGACAAATTAGCCAAAAACATTCAGTACTTC.

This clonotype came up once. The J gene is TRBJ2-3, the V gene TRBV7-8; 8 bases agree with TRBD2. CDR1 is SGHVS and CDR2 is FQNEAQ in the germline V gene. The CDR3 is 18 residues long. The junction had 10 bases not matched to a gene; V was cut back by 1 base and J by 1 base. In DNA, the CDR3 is TGTGCCAGCAGCTTAGGGGGGAGCGGGGGTCTTGGCACAGATACGCAGTATTTT. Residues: CASSLGGSGGLGTDTQYF.

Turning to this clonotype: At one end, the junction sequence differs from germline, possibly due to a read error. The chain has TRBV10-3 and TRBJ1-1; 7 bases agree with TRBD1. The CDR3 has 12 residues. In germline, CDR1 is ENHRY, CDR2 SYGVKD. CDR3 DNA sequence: TGTGTCATCAGCAAGGGGGCCCGTGAAGCTTTCTTT. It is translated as CVISKGAREAFF.

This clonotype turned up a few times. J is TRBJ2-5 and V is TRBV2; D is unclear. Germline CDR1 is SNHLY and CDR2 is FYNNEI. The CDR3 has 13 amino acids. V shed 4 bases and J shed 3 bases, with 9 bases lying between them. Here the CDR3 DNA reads TGTGCCAGCAGTGGGAATACGGAAGAGACCCAGTACTTC. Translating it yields CASSGNTEETQYF.

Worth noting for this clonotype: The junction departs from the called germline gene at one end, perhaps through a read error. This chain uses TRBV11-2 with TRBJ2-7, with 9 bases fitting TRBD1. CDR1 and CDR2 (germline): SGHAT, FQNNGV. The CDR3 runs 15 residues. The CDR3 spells CASSPGTGSCYEQYF. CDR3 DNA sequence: TGTGCCAGCAGCCCAGGGACAGGGAGTTGCTACGAGCAGTATTTC.

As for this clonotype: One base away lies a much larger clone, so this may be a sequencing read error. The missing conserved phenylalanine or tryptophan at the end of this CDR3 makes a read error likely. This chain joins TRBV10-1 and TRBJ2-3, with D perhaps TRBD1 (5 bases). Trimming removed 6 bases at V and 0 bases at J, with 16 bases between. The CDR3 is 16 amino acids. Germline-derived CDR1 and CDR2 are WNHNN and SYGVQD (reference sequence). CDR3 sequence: CASRALGRASTDTQYS. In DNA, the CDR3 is TGCGCCAGCAGGGCCCTCGGCAGGGCTAGCACAGATACGCAGTATTCT.

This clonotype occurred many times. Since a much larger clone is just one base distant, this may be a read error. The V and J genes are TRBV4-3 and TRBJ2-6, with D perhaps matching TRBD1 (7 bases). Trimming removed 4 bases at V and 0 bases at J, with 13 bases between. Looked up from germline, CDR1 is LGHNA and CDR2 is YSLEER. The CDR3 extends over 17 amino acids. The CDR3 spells CASSRGQEGSGANVLTF. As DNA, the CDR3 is TGCGCCAGCAGCCGAGGACAGGAGGGCTCTGGGGCCAACGTCCTGACTTTC.

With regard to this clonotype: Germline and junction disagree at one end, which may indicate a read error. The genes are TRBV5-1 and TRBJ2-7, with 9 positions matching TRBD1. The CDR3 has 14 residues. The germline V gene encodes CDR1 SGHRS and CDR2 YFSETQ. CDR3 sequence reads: CASRKGQGAYEEYF. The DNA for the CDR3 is TGCGCCAGCAGAAAGGGACAGGGAGCCTACGAGGAGTACTTC.

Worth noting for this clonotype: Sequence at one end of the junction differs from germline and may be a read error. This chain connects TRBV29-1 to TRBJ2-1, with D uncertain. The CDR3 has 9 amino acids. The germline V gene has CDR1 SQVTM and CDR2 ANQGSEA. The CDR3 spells CGFGNEQFF. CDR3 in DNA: TGCGGCTTTGGGAATGAGCAATTCTTC.

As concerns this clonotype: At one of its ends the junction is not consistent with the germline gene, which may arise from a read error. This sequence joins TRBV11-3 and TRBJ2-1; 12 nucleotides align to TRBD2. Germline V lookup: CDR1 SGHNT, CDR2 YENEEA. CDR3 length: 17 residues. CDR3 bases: TGTGCCAGCAGCTTAGAATTGACTAGCGGGGGCCATAATGGGCAGTTCTTC. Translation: CASSLELTSGGHNGQFF.

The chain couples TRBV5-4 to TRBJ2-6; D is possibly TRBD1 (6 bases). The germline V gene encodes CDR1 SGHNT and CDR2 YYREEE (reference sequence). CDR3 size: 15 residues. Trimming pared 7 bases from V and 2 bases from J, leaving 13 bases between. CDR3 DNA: TGTGCCAGCGGCTCGAGGGGGACTGGGGCCAACGTCCTGACTTTC. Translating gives CASGSRGTGANVLTF.

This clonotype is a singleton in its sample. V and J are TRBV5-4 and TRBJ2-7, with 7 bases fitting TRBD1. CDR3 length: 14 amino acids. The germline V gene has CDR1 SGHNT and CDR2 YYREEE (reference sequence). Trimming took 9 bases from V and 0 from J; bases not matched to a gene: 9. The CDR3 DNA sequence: TGTGCCAACATCTCGGGACAGTTCTCCTACGAGCAGTACTTC. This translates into CANISGQFSYEQYF.

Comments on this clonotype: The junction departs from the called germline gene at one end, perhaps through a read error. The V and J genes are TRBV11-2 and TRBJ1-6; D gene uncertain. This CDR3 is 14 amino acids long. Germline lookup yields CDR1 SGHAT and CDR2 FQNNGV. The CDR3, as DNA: TGTTCCAGCATCTTAGAAGTAAGTAATTCGCCCCTCCACTTT. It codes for CSSILEVSNSPLHF. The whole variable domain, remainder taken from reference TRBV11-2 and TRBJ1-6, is EAGVAQSPRYKIIEKRQSVAFWCNPISGHATLYWYQQILGQGPKLLIQFQNNGVVDDSQLPKDRFSAERLKGVDSTLKIQPAKLEDSAVYLCSSILEVSNSPLHFGNGTRLTVT.

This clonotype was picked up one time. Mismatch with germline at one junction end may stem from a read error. CDR3 nucleotides: TGTGCCAGCATCTTAGGTTCGGGGAGAGGTACTGAAGCTTTCTTT. Encoded protein: CASILGSGRGTEAFF. This chain links TRBV11-3 with TRBJ1-1; D call uncertain. CDR3 size: 15 residues. Germline V gene lookup returns CDR1 SGHNT and CDR2 YENEEA.

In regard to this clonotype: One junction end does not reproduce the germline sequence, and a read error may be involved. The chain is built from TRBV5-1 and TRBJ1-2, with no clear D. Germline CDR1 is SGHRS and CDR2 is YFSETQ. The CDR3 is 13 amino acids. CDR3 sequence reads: CASSLDANYDYTF. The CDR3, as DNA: TGCGCCAGCAGCTTGGACGCTAACTATGACTACACCTTC. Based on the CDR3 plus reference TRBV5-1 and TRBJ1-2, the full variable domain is KAGVTQTPRYLIKTRGQQVTLSCSPISGHRSVSWYQQTPGQGLQFLFEYFSETQRNKGNFPGRFSGRQFSNSRSEMNVSTLELGDSALYLCASSLDANYDYTFGSGTRLTVV.

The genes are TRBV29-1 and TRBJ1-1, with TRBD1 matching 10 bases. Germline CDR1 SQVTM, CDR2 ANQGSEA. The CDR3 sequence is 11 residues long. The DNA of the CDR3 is TGCAGTGGACAGGGGGTGGCTGAAGCTTTCTTT. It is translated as CSGQGVAEAFF.

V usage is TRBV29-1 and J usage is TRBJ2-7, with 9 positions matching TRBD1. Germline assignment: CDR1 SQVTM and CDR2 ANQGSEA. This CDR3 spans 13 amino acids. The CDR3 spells CRVGGQGHYEQYF. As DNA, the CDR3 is TGCAGGGTGGGAGGACAGGGGCACTACGAGCAGTACTTC.

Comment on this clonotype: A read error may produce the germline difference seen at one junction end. CDR3 loop: CASRHRDSTSGELSF. In nucleotides, the CDR3 is TGTGCCAGCAGGCACCGTGACTCCACATCCGGGGAGCTGTCTTTT. The chain carries TRBV6-2 or TRBV6-3 and TRBJ2-2; weak D call: TRBD2 (5 bases). The CDR3 is 15 residues long. Germline V gene lookup returns CDR1 MNHEY and CDR2 SVGEGT.

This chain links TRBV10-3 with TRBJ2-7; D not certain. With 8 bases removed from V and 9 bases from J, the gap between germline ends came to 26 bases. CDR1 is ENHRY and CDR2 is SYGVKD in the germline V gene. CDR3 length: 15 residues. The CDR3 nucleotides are TGTGCCATCGGTGGCTCAGGTGGGGAACTTCTCCGGCAGTACTTC. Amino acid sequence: CAIGGSGGELLRQYF.

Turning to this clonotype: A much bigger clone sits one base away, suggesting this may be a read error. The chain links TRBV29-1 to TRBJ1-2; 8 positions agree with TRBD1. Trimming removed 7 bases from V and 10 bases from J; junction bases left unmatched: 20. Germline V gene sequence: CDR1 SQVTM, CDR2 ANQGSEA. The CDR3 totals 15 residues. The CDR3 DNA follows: TGCAGCGCACACGATACAGGGGGGGGACTCGATGACTACACCTTC. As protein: CSAHDTGGGLDDYTF.

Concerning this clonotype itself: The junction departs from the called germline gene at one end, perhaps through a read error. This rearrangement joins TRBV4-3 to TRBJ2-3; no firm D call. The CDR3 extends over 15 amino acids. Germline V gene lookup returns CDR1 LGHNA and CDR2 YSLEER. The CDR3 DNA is TGCGCCAGCGGCCAGGAAGGCGTCAACAGAGATACGCAGTATTTT. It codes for CASGQEGVNRDTQYF.

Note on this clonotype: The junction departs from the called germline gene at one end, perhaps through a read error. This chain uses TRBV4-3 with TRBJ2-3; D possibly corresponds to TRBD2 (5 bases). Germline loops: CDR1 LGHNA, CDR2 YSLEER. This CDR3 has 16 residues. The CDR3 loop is CANSLAAGGFTDTQYF. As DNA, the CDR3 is TGCGCCAACAGCCTAGCAGCTGGAGGTTTCACAGATACGCAGTATTTT.

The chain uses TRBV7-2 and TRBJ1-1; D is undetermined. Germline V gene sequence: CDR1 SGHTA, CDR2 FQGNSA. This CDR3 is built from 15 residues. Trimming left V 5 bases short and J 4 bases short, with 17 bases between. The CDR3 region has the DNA TGTGCCAGCAGCCCAAATTTCTCGGGGAGCACTGAAGCTTTCTTT. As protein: CASSPNFSGSTEAFF.

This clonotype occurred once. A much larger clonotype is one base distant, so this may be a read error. The CDR3 sequence is CAWTVTGANSPLQF. DNA of the CDR3: TGTGCCTGGACCGTGACAGGGGCAAATTCACCCCTCCAATTT. This chain links TRBV30 with TRBJ1-6; 8 bases match TRBD1. Germline CDR1 and CDR2: GTSNPN and SVGIG (reference sequence). CDR3 length: 14 amino acids.